This TCR beta chain was retrieved from a study of identical twins. Study results and caveats: Zero-insertion analyses were open to partial confounding by invariant MAIT and iNKT cells. Its conclusions, products of cross-sectional statistical analysis, did not come from following the same donors.

Germline V gene lookup returns CDR1 MNHEY and CDR2 SVGEGT. V lost 6 bases and J lost 6; bases outside the gene matches: 7. CDR3 length: 13 residues. In regard to this clonotype: The antigen remains unidentified.

Carrying unique molecular identifiers, the cDNA also gained a universal primer site through template switching. TCRdb called the 5' RACE reads again in MiXCR, with one record for every CDR3 protein. The sample contains fewer than 350,000 distinct CDR3 sequences, approximately 8% of which appear only once. In addition, the sample was reused for a study of yellow fever vaccine responses in identical twins. That paper states: Reportedly, twins' vaccine T cell responses looked partly convergent and partly personalized.

This rearrangement joins TRBV6-2 or TRBV6-3 to TRBJ2-7, with TRBD1 identical over 8 bases. Material for sequencing was memory (CD45RO+) T cells sorted from blood. The receptor's source is a woman aged 18 to 35 in good health. The CDR3 nucleotides are TGTGCCAGCAGCCGACAGGGGTGGGGCGAGCAGTACTTC. Encoded protein: CASSRQGWGEQYF.